Each of the 18 T cell receptor beta chains below was sequenced from the same sample in a study of T cells in Graves' hyperthyroidism and ophthalmopathy. Amplification of TCR beta CDR3 regions used RNA as the template. First-round RT-PCR targeting the TCR CDR3 was performed with the HTBI primer set. TCRdb recomputed calls from the multiplex PCR reads with MiXCR, one row per CDR3 protein. The sample has hundreds of thousands of distinct CDR3 sequences, 15% to 18% seen once. The sequencing sample was made of blood. The receptors derive from a woman aged 18-29 years with Graves' hyperthyroidism.

This clonotype was observed a handful of times. The chain has TRBV20-1 and TRBJ2-5; D is unclear. Germline values: CDR1 DFQATT, CDR2 SNEGSKA (reference sequence). This CDR3 region has 13 residues. V was shortened by 0 bases and J by 3 bases, with 8 bases between the two germline ends. The CDR3 coding sequence is TGCAGTGCTAGAGACAGGTCCAAAGAGACCCAGTACTTC. Translation gives CSARDRSKETQYF.

About this clonotype itself: Germline is not matched at one junction end, which may reflect a read error. This sequence joins TRBV19 and TRBJ1-1; a possible D gene is TRBD1 (6 bases). CDR3 length: 15 residues. The germline gives CDR1 LNHDA, CDR2 SQIVND (reference sequence). The chain's CDR3 is CASSIGVGQNIEAFF. In DNA, the CDR3 is TGTGCCAGTAGTATCGGGGTTGGACAGAACATTGAAGCTTTCTTT.

V and J are TRBV27 and TRBJ1-5; the match to TRBD1 covers 10 bases. CDR1 MNHEY and CDR2 SMNVEV come from the germline V gene (reference sequence). The CDR3 contains 18 residues. J gave up 1 base and V 2 bases, and 8 bases lay outside the gene matches. The CDR3 loop is CASSLLAGQGLSNQPQHF. CDR3 DNA sequence: TGTGCCAGCAGTTTACTTGCGGGACAGGGGCTAAGCAATCAGCCCCAGCATTTT.

This clonotype has more than one count but fewer than ten. The V call is TRBV15, the J call TRBJ1-6; D gene unclear. This CDR3 is 15 amino acids long. The germline gives CDR1 LNHNV, CDR2 YYDKDF (reference sequence). V lost 3 bases and J 7 bases, leaving 13 bases between the germline ends. DNA of the CDR3: TGTGCCACCAGCAGCCATCGGAATTGGAATTCACCCCTCCACTTT. It encodes CATSSHRNWNSPLHF.

The gene calls are TRBV7-9 and TRBJ1-1; D is undetermined. Per the germline V gene, CDR1 is SEHNR and CDR2 is FQNEAQ (reference sequence). Deletions cut 5 bases from V and 0 bases from J, with 13 bases between. This CDR3 spans 15 amino acids. The CDR3 region has the DNA TGTGCCAGCAGCCTAGTCGCACCGATGAACACTGAAGCTTTCTTT. This codes for CASSLVAPMNTEAFF.

The table lists this clonotype with many counts. J is TRBJ2-5 and V is TRBV20-1; 11 bases are shared with TRBD2. The CDR3 extends over 15 amino acids. With V trimmed by 4 bases and J by 5 bases, 9 bases remained unmatched. From germline, CDR1 is DFQATT and CDR2 SNEGSKA (reference sequence). The CDR3 DNA sequence: TGCAGTGCTAAACATATAGCGGGGGGGCTTGAGACCCAGTACTTC. Translated, it gives CSAKHIAGGLETQYF.

The chain combines TRBV5-5 with TRBJ1-4; D uncertain. CDR3 length: 13 amino acids. The germline gives CDR1 SGHKS, CDR2 YYEKEE (reference sequence). The V gene lost 1 base and the J gene lost 7 bases, with 8 bases spanning the gap. Here the CDR3 reads CASSLYVTEKLFF. CDR3 bases: TGTGCCAGCAGCTTGTATGTAACTGAAAAACTGTTTTTT.

There are many counts of this clonotype. This chain joins TRBV20-1 and TRBJ1-5; D uncertain. V shed 2 bases and J shed 4 bases, with 12 bases lying between them. There are 14 residues in the CDR3. Germline V gives CDR1 DFQATT, CDR2 SNEGSKA (reference sequence). The CDR3 DNA is TGCAGTGCTAGACCGCGGACTGAGAATCAGCCCCAGCATTTT. Translating it yields CSARPRTENQPQHF.

This clonotype was counted many times. The gene calls are TRBV20-1 and TRBJ2-7; D is uncertain. CDR1 and CDR2 from the germline V gene are DFQATT and SNEGSKA (reference sequence). Trimming stripped 3 bases from V and 3 bases from J, with 12 bases between. CDR3 length equals 13 residues. The CDR3: CSASLGGLYEQYF. The CDR3 DNA is TGCAGTGCTAGTTTAGGCGGCCTCTACGAGCAGTACTTC.

The gene calls are TRBV9 and TRBJ2-5; D unclear. Trimming took off 0 bases at V and 7 bases at J, with 10 bases between the two ends. The CDR3 is made up of 13 amino acids. Germline values: CDR1 SGDLS, CDR2 YYNGEE. CDR3 protein: CASSVGPVGTQYF. In nucleotides, the CDR3 is TGTGCCAGCAGCGTAGGGCCCGTCGGGACCCAGTACTTC.

This clonotype was observed at least ten times. The rearrangement joins TRBV5-5 to TRBJ2-7; D remains ambiguous. Trimming removed 0 bases from V and 7 bases from J, with 11 bases in between. Germline V gives CDR1 SGHKS, CDR2 YYEKEE (reference sequence). This CDR3 has 13 residues. The CDR3: CASSLAMSLEQYF. CDR3 nucleotides: TGTGCCAGCAGCTTGGCAATGAGCCTAGAGCAGTACTTC.

The chain joins TRBV7-8 to TRBJ2-7; TRBD2 might be the D (5 bases). Germline V gene lookup returns CDR1 SGHVS and CDR2 FQNEAQ. Trimming removed 7 bases from V and 6 bases from J, with 16 bases in between. The CDR3 has 13 amino acids. CDR3 in DNA: TGTGCCAGCAAACCGCGGGTAGAGGGCGAGCAGTACTTC. It specifies CASKPRVEGEQYF.

The CDR3: CASTKQYEQYF. The CDR3 DNA reads TGTGCCAGCACCAAACAATACGAGCAGTACTTC. The gene calls are TRBV27 and TRBJ2-7, with D uncertain. CDR1 is MNHEY and CDR2 is SMNVEV in the germline V gene (reference sequence). V was cut by 7 bases and J by 4 bases, with 8 bases left in between. This CDR3 is built from 11 residues.

The chain is built from TRBV7-2 and TRBJ2-2; 7 nucleotides align to TRBD1. The CDR3 runs to 17 residues. Trimming took 1 base from V and 0 from J; bases not matched to a gene: 5. CDR1 and CDR2 from the germline V gene are SGHTA and FQGNSA. Here the CDR3 reads CASSLVPGQPNTGELFF. CDR3 in DNA: TGTGCCAGCAGCTTAGTTCCGGGACAGCCGAACACCGGGGAGCTGTTTTTT. Combining the CDR3 with reference TRBV7-2 and TRBJ2-2 gives the whole variable domain GAGVSQSPSNKVTEKGKDVELRCDPISGHTALYWYRQSLGQGLEFLIYFQGNSAPDKSGLPSDRFSAERTGGSVSTLTIQRTQQEDSAVYLCASSLVPGQPNTGELFFGEGSRLTVL.

This clonotype was detected ten times or more. CDR3 sequence reads: CASSGDAAPEAFF. CDR3 sequence (DNA): TGTGCCAGCAGTGGGGACGCAGCCCCTGAAGCTTTCTTT. The chain has TRBV2 and TRBJ1-1; tentatively, D is TRBD1 (5 bases). The ends were cut back, 4 bases at V and 6 bases at J, with 12 bases in the middle. The CDR3 is 13 amino acids. Germline CDR1 is SNHLY and CDR2 is FYNNEI.

The chain links TRBV11-2 to TRBJ1-2; D possibly corresponds to TRBD1 (5 bases). This CDR3 is 14 amino acids long. Per the germline V gene, CDR1 is SGHAT and CDR2 is FQNNGV. The germline V and J ends were trimmed by 5 bases and 3 bases, with 13 bases remaining between them. The CDR3 reads CASSLGAGDYGYTF. The CDR3 nucleotides are TGTGCCAGCAGCCTAGGGGCAGGCGACTATGGCTACACCTTC.

This clonotype was observed at least ten times. The V call is TRBV20-1, the J call TRBJ2-1; 7 bases fit TRBD2. Germline V lookup: CDR1 DFQATT, CDR2 SNEGSKA (reference sequence). This CDR3 region has 13 residues. The V segment lost 5 bases and the J segment 10 bases; nucleotides outside the gene matches: 11. This chain's CDR3 is CSAESGATQEQFF. The CDR3 bases are TGCAGTGCTGAAAGCGGGGCGACGCAGGAGCAGTTCTTC.

The chain employs TRBV10-3 and TRBJ2-6, with D uncertain. The CDR3 extends over 14 amino acids. Between the trimmed V and J ends, which lost 11 bases and 0 bases, there was a span of 11 bases. The germline V gene has CDR1 ENHRY and CDR2 SYGVKD. The CDR3 loop reads CASSWGSGANVLTF. CDR3 in DNA: TGTGCCTCCTCGTGGGGCTCTGGGGCCAACGTCCTGACTTTC.